This T cell receptor beta chain was found in a study of blood T cell repertoires in COVID-19. The wider study: T cells, B-cell-depleted T cells, or PBMCs provided the cDNA or gDNA that served as material.

The assay was immunoSEQ multiplex PCR, and TCRdb's table has in-frame clones only and misses some. The data contain around 390,000 clones, approximately 90% of them singletons. The cohort comprised adults aged roughly 18 to 100 years residing in under 30 US areas. Participants' own reports of clinical history determined their cohort assignment. Each recovered donor of Cohort 3 presented with two negative PCRs, clearance, or symptom resolution. This CDR3 is 16 amino acids long. Germline lookup yields CDR1 MDHEN and CDR2 SYDVKM. V was cut by 6 bases and J by 7 bases, with 19 bases left in between. The sequence was obtained from a woman in her 50s who had recovered from COVID-19. Sequencing was done on a sample of PBMCs or T cells enriched from blood (not recorded which). This chain joins TRBV28 and TRBJ1-6, with D possibly matching TRBD1 (6 bases). The DNA for the CDR3 is TGTGCCAGCAGGTTGGGAGGGGGGGCCGTAAATTCACCCCTCCACTTT. It encodes CASRLGGGAVNSPLHF. Based on the CDR3 plus reference TRBV28 and TRBJ1-6, the full variable domain is DVKVTQSSRYLVKRTGEKVFLECVQDMDHENMFWYRQDPGLGLRLIYFSYDVKMKEKGDIPEGYSVSREKKERFSLILESASTNQTSMYLCASRLGGGAVNSPLHFGNGTRLTVT.